This passage covers 32 T cell receptor beta chains from one sample sequenced in a study of blood T cell repertoires in COVID-19. Data came from immunoSEQ multiplex PCR; TCRdb stores just in-frame clones and leaves some out. The table has 200,000 to 250,000 clones, roughly 84% seen once. The sample consisted of peripheral blood. The receptors originated from a woman between 40 and 50 years old who had recovered from COVID-19.

The chain is built from TRBV5-1 and TRBJ2-1; a weak D match, TRBD1 (6 bases). From germline, CDR1 is SGHRS and CDR2 YFSETQ. The CDR3 extends over 13 amino acids. The V gene lost 4 bases and the J gene lost 9 bases, with 14 bases spanning the gap. CDR3 loop: CASSPAGQPEQFF. As DNA, the CDR3 is TGCGCCAGCAGCCCCGCCGGACAGCCTGAGCAGTTCTTC.

The chain couples TRBV24-1 to TRBJ2-7, with 9 bases fitting TRBD1. Germline V gives CDR1 KGHDR, CDR2 SFDVKD. V dropped 3 bases and J dropped 3; count of bases not matched to a gene: 5. The length of the CDR3 is 15 residues. The CDR3 reads CATSDVGQGSYEQYF. The CDR3 nucleotides read TGTGCCACCAGTGATGTGGGACAGGGTAGCTACGAGCAGTACTTC.

The CDR3 DNA is TGTGCCAGTAGAAGGAGGGATGGCTACACCTTC. Its translation: CASRRRDGYTF. The V call is TRBV19, the J call TRBJ1-2, with D unresolved. V was shortened by 6 bases and J by 6 bases, with 8 bases between the two germline ends. The germline V gene encodes CDR1 LNHDA and CDR2 SQIVND (reference sequence). CDR3 length: 11 amino acids.

This clone was detected a few times. This chain uses TRBV19 with TRBJ2-5; the match to TRBD2 covers 10 bases. Germline V gene lookup returns CDR1 LNHDA and CDR2 SQIVND (reference sequence). The CDR3 runs to 15 residues. V shed 4 bases, J shed 3 bases, and the junction held 5 bases outside the gene matches. For the CDR3, the DNA is TGTGCCAGTAGTAGGACCGGGACTAGCGAAGAGACCCAGTACTTC. This translates into CASSRTGTSEETQYF.

V usage is TRBV14 and J usage is TRBJ1-2; maybe TRBD1 (5 bases). The V end lost 1 base, the J end lost 2 bases, and 5 bases lay between the germline ends. Germline V CDR1 and CDR2: SGHDN, FVKESK. CDR3 size: 13 residues. CDR3: CASSQGQNYGYTF. The CDR3 DNA reads TGTGCCAGCAGCCAAGGACAGAACTATGGCTACACCTTC. Full variable domain (rest looked up from reference TRBV14 and TRBJ1-2): EAGVTQFPSHSVIEKGQTVTLRCDPISGHDNLYWYRRVMGKEIKFLLHFVKESKQDESGMPNNRFLAERTGGTYSTLKVQPAELEDSGVYFCASSQGQNYGYTFGSGTRLTVV.

V is TRBV28 and J is TRBJ2-7; D is unclear. Germline V gene lookup returns CDR1 MDHEN and CDR2 SYDVKM. Deletions cut 5 bases from V and 3 bases from J, with 5 bases between. CDR3 size: 11 residues. CDR3 sequence reads: CASSPFYEQYF. CDR3 bases: TGTGCCAGCAGTCCGTTCTACGAGCAGTACTTC.

The CDR3 region is CASSGLGVEAFF. For the CDR3, the DNA is TGTGCCAGCAGTGGGTTAGGGGTTGAAGCTTTCTTT. The V call is TRBV2, the J call TRBJ1-1, with D perhaps TRBD1 (5 bases). Trimming left V 4 bases short and J 7 bases short, with 10 bases between. This CDR3 has 12 amino acids. Germline-derived CDR1 and CDR2 are SNHLY and FYNNEI.

This chain connects TRBV3-1 (or the pseudogene TRBV3-2) to TRBJ2-3; 11 nucleotides line up with TRBD2. Losses at the gene ends were 4 bases for V and 1 base for J; bases not matched to a gene: 1. Germline V CDR1 and CDR2: LGHDT, YNNKEL (reference sequence). This CDR3 contains 15 residues. CDR3 nucleotides: TGTGCCAGCAGCCCGACTAGCGGGGGCACAGATACGCAGTATTTT. It encodes CASSPTSGGTDTQYF.

J is TRBJ2-1 and V is TRBV7-9; weak D call: TRBD2 (6 bases). The CDR3 runs 13 residues. Germline V gene sequence: CDR1 SEHNR, CDR2 FQNEAQ (reference sequence). Trimming removed 3 bases from V and 4 bases from J, with 7 bases in between. DNA for the CDR3: TGTGCCAGCAGCTTCGGGGGATACAATGAGCAGTTCTTC. This gives the protein CASSFGGYNEQFF.

The chain recombines TRBV19 with TRBJ1-1; TRBD1 aligns across 9 bases. Per germline, CDR1 LNHDA and CDR2 SQIVND (reference sequence). The CDR3 is 15 residues long. V gave up 6 bases and J gave up 5 bases; unmatched junction bases: 10. The CDR3 spells CASSLPGQGKTEAFF. The CDR3 DNA is TGTGCCAGTAGCCTACCGGGACAGGGTAAAACTGAAGCTTTCTTT.

This clone appeared a single time. V gene TRBV7-2 combines with J gene TRBJ2-2; D perhaps matches TRBD1 (6 bases). The CDR3 has 15 amino acids. V shed 7 bases and J shed 6 bases, with 18 bases lying between them. Germline CDR1 and CDR2: SGHTA and FQGNSA. DNA for the CDR3: TGTGCCAGCAACTCCCGGGACACCTACGCCGGGGAGCTGTTTTTT. Translating it yields CASNSRDTYAGELFF.

V usage is TRBV4-2 and J usage is TRBJ2-4, with 9 bases that match TRBD1. The CDR3 is made up of 15 amino acids. Germline CDR1 LGHNA, CDR2 YNFKEQ. J lost 8 bases, V lost 8 bases, and 13 bases had no gene match. The CDR3 sequence is CASATLGQGLDIQYF. The CDR3 DNA sequence: TGTGCCAGCGCGACCTTGGGACAGGGTTTGGACATTCAGTACTTC.

This chain links TRBV7-6 with TRBJ2-1; possible D gene TRBD1, 6 bases. The V and J ends lost 1 base and 12 bases respectively, with 13 bases between them. Looked up from germline, CDR1 is SGHVS and CDR2 is FNYEAQ. The CDR3 totals 13 residues. The CDR3 region has the DNA TGTGCCAGCAGCTTAGTGGACAGCCAAGGGCAGTTCTTC. Amino acids: CASSLVDSQGQFF.

The chain is built from TRBV19 and TRBJ1-5; tentatively, D is TRBD1 (6 bases). The V end was cut by 8 bases, the J end by 7 bases, with 12 bases between. The CDR3 is 12 residues long. The V gene's germline CDR1 is LNHDA and CDR2 SQIVND (reference sequence). In DNA form, the CDR3 reads TGTGCCAGTTCACAGGGATCCCAGCCCCAGCATTTT. Translated: CASSQGSQPQHF.

CDR3 coding DNA: TGCGCCAGCAGTGAGGGGACATCGAACACCGGGGAGCTGTTTTTT. Its protein is CASSEGTSNTGELFF. The chain combines TRBV10-1 with TRBJ2-2, with D possibly TRBD1 on 6 matching bases. V lost 2 bases, J lost 0 bases, and 7 bases lay in between. The CDR3 is made up of 15 amino acids. Germline-derived CDR1 and CDR2 are WNHNN and SYGVQD (reference sequence).

This sequence joins TRBV3-1 (or the pseudogene TRBV3-2) and TRBJ2-3; the D is unclear. Trimming stripped 4 bases from V and 7 bases from J, with 15 bases between. CDR3 length: 14 residues. Germline CDR1 LGHDT, CDR2 YNNKEL (reference sequence). CDR3 residues: CASSPLQSGYTQYF. The CDR3 DNA sequence: TGTGCCAGCAGCCCCCTCCAGTCGGGTTATACGCAGTATTTT.

The DNA of the CDR3 is TGTGCCAGCAGTTTAACGGGAAATGAAAAACTGTTTTTT. As protein: CASSLTGNEKLFF. The gene calls are TRBV12-3 or TRBV12-4 and TRBJ1-4; unclear D gene. Trimming removed 2 bases at V and 5 bases at J, with 6 bases between. The CDR3 has 13 residues.

This sequence joins TRBV7-9 and TRBJ1-2, with D possibly being TRBD1 (6 bases). The CDR3 contains 13 residues. Germline V gene lookup returns CDR1 SEHNR and CDR2 FQNEAQ (reference sequence). The V end lost 4 bases, the J end lost 4 bases, and 10 bases lay between the germline ends. The CDR3 loop is CASSSMDSYGYTF. The CDR3 DNA sequence: TGTGCCAGCAGCTCGATGGACAGCTATGGCTACACCTTC.

The CDR3: CASSLVAGGPGETQYF. CDR3 nucleotides: TGTGCCAGCAGCTTGGTAGCGGGGGGACCTGGGGAGACCCAGTACTTC. This chain uses TRBV7-6 with TRBJ2-5; 10 nucleotides align to TRBD2. The germline gives CDR1 SGHVS, CDR2 FNYEAQ. The CDR3 covers 16 residues. The V segment lost 3 bases and the J segment 5 bases; nucleotides outside the gene matches: 9.

CDR3 sequence reads: CASRPGTGVSQNTEAFF. The CDR3 DNA follows: TGTGCCAGCAGACCCGGGACAGGGGTTTCACAGAACACTGAAGCTTTCTTT. The J gene is TRBJ1-1, the V gene TRBV2; TRBD1 agrees at 10 bases. This CDR3 has 17 residues. The junction had 11 bases not matched to a gene; V was cut back by 6 bases and J by 1 base. Germline CDR1 is SNHLY and CDR2 is FYNNEI.

The CDR3 loop reads CASGQSSYEQYF. The CDR3 region has the DNA TGTGCCAGCGGACAGAGCTCCTACGAGCAGTACTTC. The chain links TRBV11-3 to TRBJ2-7; TRBD1 is a possible D gene (6 bases). In germline, CDR1 is SGHNT, CDR2 YENEEA. CDR3 length: 12 residues. Trimming removed 8 bases at V and 0 bases at J, with 8 bases between.

The CDR3 DNA is TGTGCCAGCAGCTCGAACAGGGGAGCTTTCTTT. Its protein product is CASSSNRGAFF. The V call is TRBV28, the J call TRBJ1-1; 7 bases agree with TRBD1. Germline V lookup: CDR1 MDHEN, CDR2 SYDVKM. CDR3 length equals 11 residues. Trimming at V came to 6 bases and at J to 10 bases, leaving 5 bases not matched to a gene.

The genes are TRBV11-2 and TRBJ2-1; TRBD1 aligns across 9 bases. There are 13 residues in the CDR3. V lost 6 bases, J lost 8 bases, and 5 bases stayed unmatched. CDR1 and CDR2 from the germline V gene are SGHAT and FQNNGV. The CDR3 region is CASRRTGEDEQFF. CDR3 DNA: TGTGCCAGCAGACGGACAGGGGAAGATGAGCAGTTCTTC.

This clone was counted only a few times. The chain recombines TRBV5-1 with TRBJ2-7, with 10 bases that match TRBD1. The CDR3 length is 14 residues. V shed 4 bases and J 5 bases; nucleotides not matched to a gene: 6. From germline, CDR1 is SGHRS and CDR2 YFSETQ. The CDR3 DNA reads as TGCGCCAGCAGCACGGGACAGGGGTTCCACGAGCAGTACTTC. This codes for CASSTGQGFHEQYF.

This chain links TRBV3-1 (or the pseudogene TRBV3-2) with TRBJ1-6; D is possibly TRBD1 (5 bases). Trimming took 2 bases from V and 15 from J, leaving 8 bases between them. Germline values: CDR1 LGHDT, CDR2 YNNKEL (reference sequence). The CDR3 extends over 11 amino acids. CDR3 nucleotide sequence: TGTGCCAGCAGCCAATCGGGGGGCCTCCACTTT. It encodes CASSQSGGLHF.

V is TRBV19 and J is TRBJ1-1, with 7 bases fitting TRBD1. Trimming removed 6 bases from V and 5 bases from J; junction bases left unmatched: 3. The germline V gene encodes CDR1 LNHDA and CDR2 SQIVND (reference sequence). The length of the CDR3 is 12 residues. CDR3 residues: CASSGQVTEAFF. CDR3 sequence (DNA): TGTGCCAGTAGCGGACAGGTGACTGAAGCTTTCTTT.

The chain employs TRBV18 and TRBJ2-2; the match to TRBD1 covers 11 bases. This CDR3 has 19 amino acids. Germline V gene data show CDR1 as KGHSH and CDR2 as LQKENI. J gave up 2 bases and V 2 bases, and 10 bases lay outside the gene matches. The CDR3 DNA sequence: TGTGCCAGCTCACCATTTTCCGGGACAGGGGGATCAAACACCGGGGAGCTGTTTTTT. It encodes CASSPFSGTGGSNTGELFF.

The rearrangement uses TRBV7-3 and TRBJ1-2; a weak D match, TRBD1 (5 bases). Germline V lookup: CDR1 SGHTA, CDR2 FQGTGA. Trimming cost V 2 bases and J 6 bases, with 19 bases left between them. The CDR3 contains 16 residues. CDR3 amino acids: CASSLGGTELHDGYTF. The CDR3 nucleotides read TGTGCCAGCAGCTTAGGGGGGACTGAATTACATGATGGCTACACCTTC.

V is TRBV11-2 and J is TRBJ1-1; 7 bases line up with TRBD1. Germline V CDR1 and CDR2: SGHAT, FQNNGV. The CDR3 runs to 16 residues. The ends lost 5 bases at V and 4 bases at J; junction bases unmatched: 13. CDR3 bases: TGTGCCAGCAGCCCAAGATTAGACAGGGATGGCACTGAAGCTTTCTTT. Residues: CASSPRLDRDGTEAFF.

The chain recombines TRBV7-2 with TRBJ2-7; 8 positions agree with TRBD2. CDR1 is SGHTA, CDR2 FQGNSA, per germline. The CDR3 consists of 13 residues. Losses at the gene ends were 8 bases for V and 7 bases for J; bases not matched to a gene: 10. Written as DNA, the CDR3 is TGTGCCAGCTCTGGGACTAGGGATGGGGAGCAGTACTTC. Amino acid sequence: CASSGTRDGEQYF.

This chain connects TRBV10-1 to TRBJ2-3; 10 positions agree with TRBD1. CDR3 length equals 15 residues. The trim removed 2 bases at V and 3 bases at J, leaving 2 bases unmatched. Germline V gives CDR1 WNHNN, CDR2 SYGVQD (reference sequence). The CDR3 DNA is TGCGCCAGCAGTGAGCCGGGACAGGGGACAGATACGCAGTATTTT. Its protein product is CASSEPGQGTDTQYF.

This clone came up once. The genes are TRBV21-1 and TRBJ1-6; the table's D call, TRBD1, was not checked against the DNA. TRBV21-1 is termed a pseudogene. CDR3 length: 19 residues. CDR3 in amino acids: CASSRQTWTGGARNSPLHF. In DNA, the CDR3 is TGTGCCAGCAGCAGACAAACTTGGACAGGGGGCGCGAGGAATTCACCCCTCCACTTT.